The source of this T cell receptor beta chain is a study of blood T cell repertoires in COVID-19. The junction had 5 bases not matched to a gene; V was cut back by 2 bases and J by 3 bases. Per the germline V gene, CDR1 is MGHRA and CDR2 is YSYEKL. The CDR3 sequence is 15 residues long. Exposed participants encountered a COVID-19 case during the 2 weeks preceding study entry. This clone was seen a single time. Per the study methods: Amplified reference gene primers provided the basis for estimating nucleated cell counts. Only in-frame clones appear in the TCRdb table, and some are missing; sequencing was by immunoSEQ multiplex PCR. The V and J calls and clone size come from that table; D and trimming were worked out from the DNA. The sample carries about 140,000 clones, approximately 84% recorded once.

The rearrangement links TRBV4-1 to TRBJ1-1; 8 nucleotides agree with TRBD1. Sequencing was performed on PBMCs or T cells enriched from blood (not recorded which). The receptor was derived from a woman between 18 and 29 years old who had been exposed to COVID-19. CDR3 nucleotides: TGCGCCAGCAGCCAACAGGGGGCGTGGGACACTGAAGCTTTCTTT. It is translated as CASSQQGAWDTEAFF.